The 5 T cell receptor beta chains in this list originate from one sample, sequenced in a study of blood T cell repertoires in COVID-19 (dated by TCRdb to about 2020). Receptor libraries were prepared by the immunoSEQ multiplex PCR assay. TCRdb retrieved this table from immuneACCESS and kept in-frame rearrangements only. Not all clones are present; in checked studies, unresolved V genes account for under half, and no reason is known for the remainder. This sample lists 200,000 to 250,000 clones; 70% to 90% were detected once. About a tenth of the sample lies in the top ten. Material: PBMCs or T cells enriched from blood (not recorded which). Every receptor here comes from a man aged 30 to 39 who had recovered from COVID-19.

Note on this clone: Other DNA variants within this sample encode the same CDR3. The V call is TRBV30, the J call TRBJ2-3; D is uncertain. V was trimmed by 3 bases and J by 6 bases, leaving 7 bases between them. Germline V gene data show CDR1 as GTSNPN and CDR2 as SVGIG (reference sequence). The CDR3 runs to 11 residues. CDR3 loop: CAWSSRDTQYF. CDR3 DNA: TGTGCCTGGAGCTCGAGGGATACGCAGTATTTT.

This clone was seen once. CDR3 loop: CAISEQGGKGNTIYF. The DNA of the CDR3 is TGTGCCATCAGTGAACAGGGAGGGAAAGGAAACACCATATATTTT. The J gene is TRBJ1-3, the V gene TRBV10-3; maybe TRBD1 (6 bases). The CDR3 consists of 15 residues. Between the trimmed V and J ends, which lost 3 bases and 4 bases, there was a span of 13 bases. Germline assignment: CDR1 ENHRY and CDR2 SYGVKD.

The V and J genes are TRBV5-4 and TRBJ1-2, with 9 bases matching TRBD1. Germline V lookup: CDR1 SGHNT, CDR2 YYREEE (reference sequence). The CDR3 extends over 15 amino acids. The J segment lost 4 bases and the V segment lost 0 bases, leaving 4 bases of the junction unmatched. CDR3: CASSLGQGVGYGYTF. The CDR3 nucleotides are TGTGCCAGCAGCTTGGGACAGGGGGTGGGCTATGGCTACACCTTC.

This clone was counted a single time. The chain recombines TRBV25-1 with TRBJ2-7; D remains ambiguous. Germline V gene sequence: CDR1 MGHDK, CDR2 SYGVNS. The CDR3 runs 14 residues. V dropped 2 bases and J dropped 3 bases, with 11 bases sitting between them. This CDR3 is CASSEPGALYEQYF. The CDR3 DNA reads TGTGCCAGCAGTGAACCCGGAGCTCTCTACGAGCAGTACTTC.

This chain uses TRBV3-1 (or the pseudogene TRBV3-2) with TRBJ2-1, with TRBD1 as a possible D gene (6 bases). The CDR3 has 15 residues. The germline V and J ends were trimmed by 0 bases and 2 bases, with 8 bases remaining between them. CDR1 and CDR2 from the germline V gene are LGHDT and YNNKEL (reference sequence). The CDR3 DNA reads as TGTGCCAGCAGCCAAGATCAGGGGCCCTACAATGAGCAGTTCTTC. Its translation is CASSQDQGPYNEQFF.